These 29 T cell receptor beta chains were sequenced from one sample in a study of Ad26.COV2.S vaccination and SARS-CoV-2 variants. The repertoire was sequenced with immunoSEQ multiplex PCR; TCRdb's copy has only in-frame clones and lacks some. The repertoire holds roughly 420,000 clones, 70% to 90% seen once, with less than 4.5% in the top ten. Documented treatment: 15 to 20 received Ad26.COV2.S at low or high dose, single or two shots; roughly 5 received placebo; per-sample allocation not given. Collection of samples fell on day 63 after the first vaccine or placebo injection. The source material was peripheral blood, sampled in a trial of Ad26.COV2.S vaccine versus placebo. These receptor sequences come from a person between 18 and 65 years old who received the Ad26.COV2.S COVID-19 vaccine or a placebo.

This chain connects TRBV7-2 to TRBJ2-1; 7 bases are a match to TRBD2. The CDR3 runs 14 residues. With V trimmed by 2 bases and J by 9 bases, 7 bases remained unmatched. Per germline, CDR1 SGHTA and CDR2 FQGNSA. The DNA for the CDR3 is TGTGCCAGCAGCTTATATGAGCGGGGATTTGAGCAGTTCTTC. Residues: CASSLYERGFEQFF.

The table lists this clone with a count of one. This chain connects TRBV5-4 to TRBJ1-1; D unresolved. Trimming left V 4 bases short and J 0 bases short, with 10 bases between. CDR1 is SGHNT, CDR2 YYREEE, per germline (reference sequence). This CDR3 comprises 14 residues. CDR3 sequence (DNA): TGTGCCAGCAGCCGGACCCAGATGAACACTGAAGCTTTCTTT. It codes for CASSRTQMNTEAFF.

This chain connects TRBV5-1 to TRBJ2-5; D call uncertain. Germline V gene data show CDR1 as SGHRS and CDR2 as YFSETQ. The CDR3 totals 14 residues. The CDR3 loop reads CGAVGFSYEETQYF. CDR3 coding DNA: TGCGGTGCAGTGGGATTTTCTTACGAAGAGACCCAGTACTTC.

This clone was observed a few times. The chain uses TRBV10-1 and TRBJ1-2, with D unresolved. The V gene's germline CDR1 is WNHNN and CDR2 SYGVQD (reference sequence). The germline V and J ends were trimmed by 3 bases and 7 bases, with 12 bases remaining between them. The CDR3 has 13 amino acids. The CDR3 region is CASSDGMAAGYTF. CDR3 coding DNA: TGCGCCAGCAGTGACGGCATGGCGGCTGGCTACACCTTC.

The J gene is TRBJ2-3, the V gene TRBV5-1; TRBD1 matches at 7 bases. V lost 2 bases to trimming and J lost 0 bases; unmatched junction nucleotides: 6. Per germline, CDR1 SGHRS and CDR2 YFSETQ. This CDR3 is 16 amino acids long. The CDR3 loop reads CASSFSWTGSTDTQYF. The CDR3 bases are TGCGCCAGCAGCTTTTCCTGGACAGGTAGCACAGATACGCAGTATTTT.

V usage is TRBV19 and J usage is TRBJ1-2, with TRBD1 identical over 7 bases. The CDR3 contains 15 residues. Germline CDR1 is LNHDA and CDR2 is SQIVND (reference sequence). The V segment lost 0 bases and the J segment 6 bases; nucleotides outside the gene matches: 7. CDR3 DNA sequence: TGTGCCAGTAGTATAGATCTCGACAGGGTGAATGGCTACACCTTC. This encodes CASSIDLDRVNGYTF.

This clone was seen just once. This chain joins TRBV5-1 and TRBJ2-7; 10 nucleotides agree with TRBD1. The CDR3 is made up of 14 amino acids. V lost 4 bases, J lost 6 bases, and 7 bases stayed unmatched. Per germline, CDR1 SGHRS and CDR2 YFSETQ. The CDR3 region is CASSPGQGESEQYF. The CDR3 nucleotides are TGCGCCAGCAGCCCCGGACAGGGGGAAAGCGAGCAGTACTTC.

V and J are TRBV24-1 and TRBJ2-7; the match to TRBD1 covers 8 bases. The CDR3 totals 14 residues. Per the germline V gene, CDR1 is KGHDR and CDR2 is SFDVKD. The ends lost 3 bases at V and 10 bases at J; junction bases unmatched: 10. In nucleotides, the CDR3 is TGTGCCACCAGTGATCCGGGACAGGAGGTCGGTCAGTACTTC. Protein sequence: CATSDPGQEVGQYF.

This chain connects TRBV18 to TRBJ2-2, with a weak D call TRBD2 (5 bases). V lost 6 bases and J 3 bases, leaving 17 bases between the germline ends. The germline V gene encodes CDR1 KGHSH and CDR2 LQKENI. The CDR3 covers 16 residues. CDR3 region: CASSPTRGSYTGELFF. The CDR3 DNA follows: TGTGCCAGCTCCCCGACCCGGGGAAGTTACACCGGGGAGCTGTTTTTT.

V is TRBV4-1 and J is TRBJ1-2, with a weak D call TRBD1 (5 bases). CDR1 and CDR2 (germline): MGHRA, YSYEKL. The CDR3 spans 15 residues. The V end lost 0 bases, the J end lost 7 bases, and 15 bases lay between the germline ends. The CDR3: CASSQEGGEEGGYTF. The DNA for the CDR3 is TGCGCCAGCAGCCAAGAGGGGGGGGAAGAGGGTGGCTACACCTTC.

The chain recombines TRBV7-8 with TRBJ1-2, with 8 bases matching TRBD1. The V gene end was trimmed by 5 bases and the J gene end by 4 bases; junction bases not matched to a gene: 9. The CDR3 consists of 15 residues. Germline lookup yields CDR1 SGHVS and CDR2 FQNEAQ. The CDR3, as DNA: TGTGCCAGCAGCAAACCCCAGACAGGGGCCTATGGCTACACCTTC. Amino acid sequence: CASSKPQTGAYGYTF.

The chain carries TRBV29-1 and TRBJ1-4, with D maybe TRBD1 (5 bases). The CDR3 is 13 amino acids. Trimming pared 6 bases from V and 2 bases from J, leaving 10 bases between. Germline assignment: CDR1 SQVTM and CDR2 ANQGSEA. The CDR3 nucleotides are TGCAGCGTCGTGGGGCGGACTAATGAAAAACTGTTTTTT. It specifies CSVVGRTNEKLFF.

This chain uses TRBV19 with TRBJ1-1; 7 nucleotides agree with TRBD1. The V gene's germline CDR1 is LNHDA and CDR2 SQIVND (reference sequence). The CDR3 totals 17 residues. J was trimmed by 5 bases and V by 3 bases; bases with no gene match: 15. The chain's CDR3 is CASSIFPLTTGSTEAFF. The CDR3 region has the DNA TGTGCCAGTAGTATCTTTCCCTTGACGACAGGGTCGACTGAAGCTTTCTTT.

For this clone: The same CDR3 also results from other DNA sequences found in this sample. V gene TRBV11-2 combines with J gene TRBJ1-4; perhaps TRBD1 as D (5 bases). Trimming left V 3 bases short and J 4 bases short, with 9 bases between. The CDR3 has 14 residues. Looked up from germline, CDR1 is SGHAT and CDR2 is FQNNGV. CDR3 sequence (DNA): TGTGCCAGCAGCTTGGGGACGGTTAATGAAAAACTGTTTTTT. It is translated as CASSLGTVNEKLFF. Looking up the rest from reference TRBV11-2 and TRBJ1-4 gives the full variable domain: EAGVAQSPRYKIIEKRQSVAFWCNPISGHATLYWYQQILGQGPKLLIQFQNNGVVDDSQLPKDRFSAERLKGVDSTLKIQPAKLEDSAVYLCASSLGTVNEKLFFGSGTQLSVL.

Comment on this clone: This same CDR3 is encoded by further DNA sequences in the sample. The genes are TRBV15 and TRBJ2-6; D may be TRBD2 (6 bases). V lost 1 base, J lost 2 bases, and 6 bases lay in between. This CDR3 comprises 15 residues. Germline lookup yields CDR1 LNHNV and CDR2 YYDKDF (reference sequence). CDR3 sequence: CATSRGGAGANVLTF. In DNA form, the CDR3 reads TGTGCCACCAGCAGAGGCGGGGCTGGGGCCAACGTCCTGACTTTC.

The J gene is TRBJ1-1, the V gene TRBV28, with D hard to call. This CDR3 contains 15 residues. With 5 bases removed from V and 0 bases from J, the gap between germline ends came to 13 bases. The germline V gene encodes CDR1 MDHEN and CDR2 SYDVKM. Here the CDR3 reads CASSPPQRMNTEAFF. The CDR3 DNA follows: TGTGCCAGCAGTCCCCCACAAAGAATGAACACTGAAGCTTTCTTT.

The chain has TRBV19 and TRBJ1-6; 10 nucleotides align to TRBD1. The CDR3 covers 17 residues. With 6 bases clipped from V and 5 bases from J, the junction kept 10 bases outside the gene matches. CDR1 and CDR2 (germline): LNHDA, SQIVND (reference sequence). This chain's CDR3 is CASRPLRDRGNNSPLHF. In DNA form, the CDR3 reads TGTGCCAGTAGGCCCCTCCGGGACAGGGGTAATAATTCACCCCTCCACTTT.

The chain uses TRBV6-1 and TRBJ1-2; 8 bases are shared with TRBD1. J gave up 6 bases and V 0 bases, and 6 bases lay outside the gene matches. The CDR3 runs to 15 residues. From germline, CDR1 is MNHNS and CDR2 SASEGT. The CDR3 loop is CASSEAEDRVDGYTF. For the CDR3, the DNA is TGTGCCAGCAGTGAAGCAGAGGACAGGGTGGATGGCTACACCTTC.

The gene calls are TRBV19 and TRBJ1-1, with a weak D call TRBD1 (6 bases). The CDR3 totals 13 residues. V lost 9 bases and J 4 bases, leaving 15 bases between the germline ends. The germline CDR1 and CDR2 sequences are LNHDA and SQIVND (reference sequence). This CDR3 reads CASGWGHFTEAFF. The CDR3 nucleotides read TGTGCCAGCGGGTGGGGACATTTCACTGAAGCTTTCTTT. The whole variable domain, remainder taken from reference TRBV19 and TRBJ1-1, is DGGITQSPKYLFRKEGQNVTLSCEQNLNHDAMYWYRQDPGQGLRLIYYSQIVNDFQKGDIAEGYSVSREKKESFPLTVTSAQKNPTAFYLCASGWGHFTEAFFGQGTRLTVV.

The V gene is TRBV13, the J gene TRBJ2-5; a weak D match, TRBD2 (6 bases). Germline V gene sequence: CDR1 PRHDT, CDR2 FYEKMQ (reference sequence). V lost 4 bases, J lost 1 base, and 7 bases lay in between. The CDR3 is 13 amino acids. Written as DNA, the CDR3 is TGTGCCAGCAGCTCACTAGCCCAAGAGACCCAGTACTTC. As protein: CASSSLAQETQYF.

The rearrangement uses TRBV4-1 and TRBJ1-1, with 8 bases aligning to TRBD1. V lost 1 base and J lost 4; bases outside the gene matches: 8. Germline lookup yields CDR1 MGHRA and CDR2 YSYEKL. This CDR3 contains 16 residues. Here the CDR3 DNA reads TGCGCCAGCAGCCAAGTGATAAACAGGGGGAGCACTGAAGCTTTCTTT. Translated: CASSQVINRGSTEAFF.

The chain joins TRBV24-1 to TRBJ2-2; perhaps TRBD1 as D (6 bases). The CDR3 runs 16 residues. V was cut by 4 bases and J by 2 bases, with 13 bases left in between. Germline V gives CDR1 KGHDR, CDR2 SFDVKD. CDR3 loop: CATSDLTGVNTGELFF. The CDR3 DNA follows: TGTGCCACCAGTGACCTGACAGGAGTCAACACCGGGGAGCTGTTTTTT.

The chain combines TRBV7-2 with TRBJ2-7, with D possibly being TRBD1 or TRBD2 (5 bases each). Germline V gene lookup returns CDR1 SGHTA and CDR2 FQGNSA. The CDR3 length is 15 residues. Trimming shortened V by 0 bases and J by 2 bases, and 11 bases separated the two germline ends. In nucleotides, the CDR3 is TGTGCCAGCAGCTTAGCCCGGGACGGCACCTACGAGCAGTACTTC. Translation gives CASSLARDGTYEQYF.

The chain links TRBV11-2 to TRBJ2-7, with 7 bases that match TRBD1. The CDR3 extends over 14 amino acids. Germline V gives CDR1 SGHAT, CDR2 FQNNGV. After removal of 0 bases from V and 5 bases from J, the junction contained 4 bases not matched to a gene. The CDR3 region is CASSLEQGSHEQYF. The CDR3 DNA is TGTGCCAGCAGCTTAGAACAGGGGTCCCACGAGCAGTACTTC.

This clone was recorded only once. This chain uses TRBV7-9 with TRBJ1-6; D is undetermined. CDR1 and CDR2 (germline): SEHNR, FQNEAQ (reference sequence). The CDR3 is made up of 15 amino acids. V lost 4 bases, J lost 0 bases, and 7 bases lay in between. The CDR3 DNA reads TGTGCCAGCAGCTCGACCGACTCCTATAATTCACCCCTCCACTTT. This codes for CASSSTDSYNSPLHF.

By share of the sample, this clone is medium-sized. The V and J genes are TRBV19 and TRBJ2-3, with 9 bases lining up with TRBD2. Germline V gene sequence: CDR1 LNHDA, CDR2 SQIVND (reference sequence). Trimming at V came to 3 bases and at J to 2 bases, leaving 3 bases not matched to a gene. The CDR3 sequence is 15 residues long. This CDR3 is CASSIAGGPTDTQYF. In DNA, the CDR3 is TGTGCCAGTAGTATCGCGGGGGGGCCCACAGATACGCAGTATTTT.

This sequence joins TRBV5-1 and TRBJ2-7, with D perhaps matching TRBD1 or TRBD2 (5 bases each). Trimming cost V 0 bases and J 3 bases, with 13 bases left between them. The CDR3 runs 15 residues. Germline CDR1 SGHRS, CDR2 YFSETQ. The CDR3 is CASSLGAGTFYEQYF. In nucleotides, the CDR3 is TGCGCCAGCAGCTTGGGTGCAGGGACCTTCTACGAGCAGTACTTC.

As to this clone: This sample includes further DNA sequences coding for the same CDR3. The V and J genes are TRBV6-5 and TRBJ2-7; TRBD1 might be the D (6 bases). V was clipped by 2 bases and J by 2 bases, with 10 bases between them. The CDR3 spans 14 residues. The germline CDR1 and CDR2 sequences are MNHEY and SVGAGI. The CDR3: CASSYRDKTYEQYF. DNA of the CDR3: TGTGCCAGCAGTTACCGGGACAAAACCTACGAGCAGTACTTC.

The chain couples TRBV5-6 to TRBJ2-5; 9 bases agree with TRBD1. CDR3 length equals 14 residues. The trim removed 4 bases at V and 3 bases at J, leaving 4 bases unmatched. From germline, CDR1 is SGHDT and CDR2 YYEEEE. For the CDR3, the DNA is TGTGCCAGCAGCGAAACAGGGGGCAAAGAGACCCAGTACTTC. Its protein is CASSETGGKETQYF.